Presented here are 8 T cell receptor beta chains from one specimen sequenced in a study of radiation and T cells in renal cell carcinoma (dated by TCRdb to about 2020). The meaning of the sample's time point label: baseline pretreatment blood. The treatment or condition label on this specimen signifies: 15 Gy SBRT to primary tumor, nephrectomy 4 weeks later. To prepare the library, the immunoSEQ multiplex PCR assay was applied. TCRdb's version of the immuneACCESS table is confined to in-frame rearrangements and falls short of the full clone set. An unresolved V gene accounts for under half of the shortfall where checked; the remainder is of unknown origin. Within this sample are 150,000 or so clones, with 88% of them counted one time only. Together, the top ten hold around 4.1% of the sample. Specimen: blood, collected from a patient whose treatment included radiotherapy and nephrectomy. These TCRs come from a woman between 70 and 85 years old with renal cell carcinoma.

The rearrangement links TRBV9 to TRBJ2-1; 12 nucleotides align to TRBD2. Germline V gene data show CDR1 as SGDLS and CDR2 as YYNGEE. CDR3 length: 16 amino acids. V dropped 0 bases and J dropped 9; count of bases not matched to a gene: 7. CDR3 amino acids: CASSVGSSGGVSEQFF. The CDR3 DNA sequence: TGTGCCAGCAGCGTAGGGTCTAGCGGGGGGGTGAGTGAGCAGTTCTTC. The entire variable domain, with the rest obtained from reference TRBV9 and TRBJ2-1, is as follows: DSGVTQTPKHLITATGQRVTLRCSPRSGDLSVYWYQQSLDQGLQFLIQYYNGEERAKGNILERFSAQQFPDLHSELNLSSLELGDSALYFCASSVGSSGGVSEQFFGPGTRLTVL.

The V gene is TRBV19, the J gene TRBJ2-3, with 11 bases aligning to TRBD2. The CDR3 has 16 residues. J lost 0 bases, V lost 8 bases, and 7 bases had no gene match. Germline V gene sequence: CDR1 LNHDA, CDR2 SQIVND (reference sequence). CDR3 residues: CASSTSGVFSTDTQYF. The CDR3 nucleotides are TGTGCCAGTTCGACTAGCGGGGTTTTTAGCACAGATACGCAGTATTTT.

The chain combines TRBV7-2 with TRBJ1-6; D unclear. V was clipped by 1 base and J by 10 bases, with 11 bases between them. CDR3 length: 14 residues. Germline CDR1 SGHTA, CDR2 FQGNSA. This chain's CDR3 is CASSLGQVKSPLHF. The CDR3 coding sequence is TGTGCCAGCAGCTTAGGCCAGGTGAAGTCACCCCTCCACTTT.

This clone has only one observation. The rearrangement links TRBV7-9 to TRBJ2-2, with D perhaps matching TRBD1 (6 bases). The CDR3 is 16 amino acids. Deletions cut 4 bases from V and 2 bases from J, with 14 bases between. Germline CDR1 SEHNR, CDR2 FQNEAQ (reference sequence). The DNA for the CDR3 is TGTGCCAGCAGCTCCTCCGGGACACCTAACACCGGGGAGCTGTTTTTT. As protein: CASSSSGTPNTGELFF.

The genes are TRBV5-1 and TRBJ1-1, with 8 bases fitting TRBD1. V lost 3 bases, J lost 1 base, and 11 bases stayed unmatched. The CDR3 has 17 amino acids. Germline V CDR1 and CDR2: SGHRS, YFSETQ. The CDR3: CASSYYKSGQGNTEAFF. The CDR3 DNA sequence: TGCGCCAGCAGCTACTACAAGAGCGGACAGGGGAACACTGAAGCTTTCTTT.

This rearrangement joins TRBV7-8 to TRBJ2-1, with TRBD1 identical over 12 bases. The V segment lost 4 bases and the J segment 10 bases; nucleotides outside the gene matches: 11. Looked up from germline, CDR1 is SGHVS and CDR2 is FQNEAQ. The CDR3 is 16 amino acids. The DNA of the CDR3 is TGTGCCAGCAGCTGGGGTGCGGGGACAGGGGGCGGGGAGCAGTTCTTC. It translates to CASSWGAGTGGGEQFF.

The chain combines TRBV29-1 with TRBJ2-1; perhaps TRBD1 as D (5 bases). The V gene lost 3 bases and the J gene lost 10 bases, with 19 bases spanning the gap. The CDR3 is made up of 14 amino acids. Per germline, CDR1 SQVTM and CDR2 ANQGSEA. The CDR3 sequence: CSVDRAIGVQEQFF. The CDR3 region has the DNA TGCAGCGTTGACCGCGCCATAGGGGTACAGGAGCAGTTCTTC.

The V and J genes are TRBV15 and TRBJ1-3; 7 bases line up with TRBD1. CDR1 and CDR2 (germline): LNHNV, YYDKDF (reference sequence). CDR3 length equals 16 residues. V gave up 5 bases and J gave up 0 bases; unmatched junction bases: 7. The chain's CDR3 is CATSLARDSSGNTIYF. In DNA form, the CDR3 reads TGTGCCACCAGCTTAGCCCGGGACAGCTCTGGAAACACCATATATTTT.